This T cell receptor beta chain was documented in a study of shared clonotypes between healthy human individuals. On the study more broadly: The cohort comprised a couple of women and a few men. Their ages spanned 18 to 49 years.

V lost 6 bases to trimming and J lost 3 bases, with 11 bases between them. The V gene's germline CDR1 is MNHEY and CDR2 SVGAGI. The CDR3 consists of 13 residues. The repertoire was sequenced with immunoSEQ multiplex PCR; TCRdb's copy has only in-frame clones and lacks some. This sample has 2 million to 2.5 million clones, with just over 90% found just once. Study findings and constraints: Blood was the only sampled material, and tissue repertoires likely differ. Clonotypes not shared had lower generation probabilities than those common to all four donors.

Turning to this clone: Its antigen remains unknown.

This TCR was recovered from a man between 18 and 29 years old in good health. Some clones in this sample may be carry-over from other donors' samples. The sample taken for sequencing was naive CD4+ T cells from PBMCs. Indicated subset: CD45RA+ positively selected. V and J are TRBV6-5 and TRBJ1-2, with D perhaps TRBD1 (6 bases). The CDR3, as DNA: TGTGCCAGCAGACCGGGACAAGACTATGGCTACACCTTC. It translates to CASRPGQDYGYTF.